This record concerns one TCR beta chain sequence. Antigen specificity is unknown. This sample was taken from a study of cytomegalovirus exposure and HLA in healthy donors. Study information: Previous work identified roughly 120 million unique TCR beta sequences from around 200 million T cells.

V was pared by 4 bases and J by 3 bases, with 7 bases of the junction left unmatched. The CDR3 has 14 amino acids. Germline lookup yields CDR1 SQVTM and CDR2 ANQGSEA. General observations from the study: Among CMV-associated TCR beta chains, most appeared HLA-restricted in a later analysis. Most TCR beta V segments were productive about 87% or about 30% of the time in an earlier analysis.

Primers included in the PCR were 60 Vbeta and 13 Jbeta primers. Sequencing was performed with immunoSEQ multiplex PCR; in TCRdb, only in-frame clones are kept and a portion is missing. The sample yields approximately 110,000 clones, 76% seen once. The source material was PBMCs. This chain links TRBV29-1 with TRBJ1-1, with 8 positions matching TRBD1. This TCR was recovered from a woman between 45 and 60 years old in good health and CMV-seropositive. The CDR3 is CSVGRQGWDTEAFF. DNA for the CDR3: TGCAGCGTTGGAAGACAGGGGTGGGACACTGAAGCTTTCTTT.